This TCR beta chain is from a study of identical twins. Notes on the study in general: The models gave estimates that fell short of the out-of-frame TCR alpha sharing seen in monozygotic twins.

Template switching added a universal primer site, and cDNA bore unique molecular identifiers. A single record per CDR3 protein comes from TCRdb applying MiXCR to the 5' RACE reads. This sample has 200,000 to 250,000 distinct CDR3 sequences, with about 7.5% found just once. The donor group consisted entirely of healthy Caucasians. CDR3 size: 19 residues. This clonotype was counted a few times. Its antigen is still unknown. These same data were also listed under a study on yellow fever vaccine responses in identical twins.

The chain couples TRBV21-1 to TRBJ2-1. TRBV21-1 is tagged as a pseudogene. Sample: memory (CD45RO+) T cells sorted from blood. The receptor was derived from a woman aged 18-29 years in good health. This CDR3 reads CASSKASRGHKSSYNEQFF. The CDR3 DNA reads as TGTGCCAGCAGCAAAGCTAGCCGCGGTCACAAGAGCTCCTACAATGAGCAGTTCTTC.